The 17 T cell receptor beta chains below were found in one sample sequenced in a study of T-cell reconstitution after alpha-beta-depleted transplantation in children. The TCRbeta library incorporated unique molecular identifiers. Each CDR3 protein is one row after TCRdb ran MiXCR on the PCR reads. The repertoire has over 550,000 distinct CDR3 sequences, roughly a tenth of them found once; the top ten carry less than 5%. The sample in question was PBMCs from the stem cell graft donor, obtained from the stem cell graft. These receptors were taken from a human donor who donated a stem cell graft to a child with acute myeloid leukemia.

The J gene is TRBJ2-7, the V gene TRBV20-1, with D perhaps matching TRBD2 (5 bases). CDR1 is DFQATT, CDR2 SNEGSKA, per germline (reference sequence). The V gene lost 5 bases and the J gene lost 1 base, with 9 bases spanning the gap. The CDR3 spans 12 residues. CDR3 in amino acids: CSAPRTSYEQYF. The CDR3 DNA follows: TGCAGTGCTCCTCGGACTTCCTACGAGCAGTACTTC.

This clonotype was seen a few times. The V and J genes are TRBV20-1 and TRBJ1-5; no definite D call. Germline-derived CDR1 and CDR2 are DFQATT and SNEGSKA (reference sequence). This CDR3 spans 11 amino acids. V shed 5 bases and J shed 9 bases, with 11 bases lying between them. CDR3 region: CSAPGEGPQHF. The CDR3 DNA follows: TGCAGTGCTCCTGGGGAAGGGCCCCAGCATTTT.

This clonotype was recorded a few times. This chain links TRBV20-1 with TRBJ1-1; TRBD1 aligns across 8 bases. Germline V gene data show CDR1 as DFQATT and CDR2 as SNEGSKA (reference sequence). The V gene end was trimmed by 0 bases and the J gene end by 5 bases; junction bases not matched to a gene: 8. There are 15 residues in the CDR3. The CDR3 spells CSARDQWTGKTEAFF. The CDR3 DNA is TGCAGTGCTAGAGATCAGTGGACAGGGAAAACTGAAGCTTTCTTT.

This clonotype has a handful of counts. The chain links TRBV28 to TRBJ2-3; TRBD2 might be the D (5 bases). V shed 4 bases and J shed 4 bases, with 15 bases lying between them. CDR3 size: 15 residues. Germline V gene lookup returns CDR1 MDHEN and CDR2 SYDVKM. The DNA of the CDR3 is TGTGCCAGCAGTTCCGATCGGGGTAGGGCAGATACGCAGTATTTT. Amino acids: CASSSDRGRADTQYF.

This chain joins TRBV20-1 and TRBJ2-5, with 7 bases matching TRBD2. The CDR3 is 14 residues long. Germline trimming cut 2 bases from V and 0 bases from J; bases unmatched to any gene: 3. Germline V CDR1 and CDR2: DFQATT, SNEGSKA (reference sequence). CDR3 amino acids: CSARTSAYQETQYF. The DNA for the CDR3 is TGCAGTGCTAGAACTAGCGCCTACCAAGAGACCCAGTACTTC.

This clonotype has a handful of counts. This sequence joins TRBV28 and TRBJ2-7; D perhaps matches TRBD2 (5 bases). This CDR3 is built from 16 residues. The V gene's germline CDR1 is MDHEN and CDR2 SYDVKM. V lost 7 bases and J 3 bases, leaving 22 bases between the germline ends. The CDR3 loop is CASTPEVVPGFYEQYF. CDR3 DNA sequence: TGTGCCAGCACCCCTGAGGTGGTTCCGGGATTCTACGAGCAGTACTTC. The variable domain in full, completed from reference TRBV28 and TRBJ2-7, reads DVKVTQSSRYLVKRTGEKVFLECVQDMDHENMFWYRQDPGLGLRLIYFSYDVKMKEKGDIPEGYSVSREKKERFSLILESASTNQTSMYLCASTPEVVPGFYEQYFGPGTRLTVT.

The chain recombines TRBV5-1 with TRBJ1-2; possibly TRBD1 for D (5 bases). Germline CDR1 reads SGHRS; CDR2 reads YFSETQ. The ends were cut back, 0 bases at V and 3 bases at J, with 12 bases in the middle. CDR3 size: 15 residues. The CDR3 DNA follows: TGCGCCAGCAGCTTGGCTGCAGGGATCGACTATGGCTACACCTTC. This translates into CASSLAAGIDYGYTF.

This clonotype was recorded at least ten times. The chain employs TRBV29-1 and TRBJ2-6; D gene uncertain. This CDR3 contains 13 residues. Germline CDR1 reads SQVTM; CDR2 reads ANQGSEA. The V and J ends lost 5 bases and 4 bases respectively, with 9 bases between them. CDR3 protein: CSVLELGANVLTF. The CDR3 nucleotides read TGCAGCGTTCTAGAGCTGGGGGCCAACGTCCTGACTTTC.

This clonotype has a count of ten or more. J is TRBJ2-1 and V is TRBV7-2; 13 bases fit TRBD2. J gave up 10 bases and V 0 bases, and 9 bases lay outside the gene matches. From germline, CDR1 is SGHTA and CDR2 FQGNSA. The length of the CDR3 is 17 residues. The CDR3 here is CASSLALGLAGPGEQFF. CDR3 nucleotide sequence: TGTGCCAGCAGCTTAGCCTTGGGACTAGCGGGACCCGGGGAGCAGTTCTTC.

The sample holds many counts of this clonotype. The CDR3 bases are TGTGCCAGCAGCGTAGGGGACAGGGTCAACGAGCAGTACTTC. Residues: CASSVGDRVNEQYF. The genes are TRBV9 and TRBJ2-7, with TRBD1 matching 9 bases. The V gene end was trimmed by 0 bases and the J gene end by 5 bases; junction bases not matched to a gene: 3. This CDR3 has 14 amino acids. The germline CDR1 and CDR2 sequences are SGDLS and YYNGEE.

This clonotype has ten or more counts. The chain has TRBV20-1 and TRBJ1-2; tentative D call: TRBD1 (6 bases). This CDR3 has 14 residues. V lost 6 bases and J 4 bases, leaving 18 bases between the germline ends. Germline CDR1 DFQATT, CDR2 SNEGSKA (reference sequence). For the CDR3, the DNA is TGCAGTGCGACGTCCGGGGGGCAGGCCTATGGCTACACCTTC. Amino acids: CSATSGGQAYGYTF.

At least ten counts were recorded for this clonotype. V gene TRBV27 combines with J gene TRBJ2-7; no clear D gene. V lost 8 bases and J lost 1, with 9 bases in between. CDR3 length: 12 amino acids. In germline, CDR1 is MNHEY, CDR2 SMNVEV (reference sequence). The CDR3 nucleotides read TGTGCCAGCGGTCACAGTTCCTACGAGCAGTACTTC. The encoded protein is CASGHSSYEQYF.

The chain has TRBV30 and TRBJ2-1; 7 nucleotides agree with TRBD2. Germline V gene lookup returns CDR1 GTSNPN and CDR2 SVGIG (reference sequence). With 3 bases clipped from V and 3 bases from J, the junction kept 5 bases outside the gene matches. The CDR3 has 14 residues. The CDR3 DNA follows: TGTGCCTGGAGGACCGGGACTAACTACAATGAGCAGTTCTTC. This sequence encodes CAWRTGTNYNEQFF.

The chain has TRBV6-1 and TRBJ2-3, with 7 bases lining up with TRBD1. From germline, CDR1 is MNHNS and CDR2 SASEGT. The trim removed 7 bases at V and 1 base at J, leaving 14 bases unmatched. This CDR3 contains 17 residues. CDR3 sequence reads: CASIWQGGHRGTDTQYF. In DNA form, the CDR3 reads TGTGCCAGCATCTGGCAAGGGGGCCATCGGGGCACAGATACGCAGTATTTT.

Only a few counts were recorded for this clonotype. This chain connects TRBV20-1 to TRBJ2-1; 9 bases fit TRBD2. The CDR3 totals 16 residues. Germline V gene data show CDR1 as DFQATT and CDR2 as SNEGSKA (reference sequence). V trimming: 6 bases; J trimming: 4 bases; junction bases outside the gene matches: 13. This chain's CDR3 is CSARSSGASRYNEQFF. CDR3 nucleotide sequence: TGCAGTGCCCGTTCTAGCGGGGCTAGTCGATACAATGAGCAGTTCTTC.

This clonotype was counted ten times or more. The chain joins TRBV28 to TRBJ2-2; a weak D match, TRBD2 (5 bases). Trimming shortened V by 3 bases and J by 4 bases, and 12 bases separated the two germline ends. The CDR3 spans 15 residues. In germline, CDR1 is MDHEN, CDR2 SYDVKM. CDR3 amino acids: CASSLRLATTGELFF. The CDR3 DNA is TGTGCCAGCAGTTTGCGTCTAGCTACCACCGGGGAGCTGTTTTTT.

V is TRBV12-3 or TRBV12-4 and J is TRBJ1-2; no reliable D call. CDR3 size: 12 residues. The ends were cut back, 5 bases at V and 8 bases at J, with 12 bases in the middle. CDR3 bases: TGTGCCAGCAGTGAAAGGGTCGTAGGCTACACCTTC. It codes for CASSERVVGYTF.